Sequencing of this T cell receptor (beta chain) was carried out in a study of T cell changes during pregnancy in multiple sclerosis. This table comes from immunoSEQ multiplex PCR, and its TCRdb copy is limited to in-frame clones, with some not included. The sample holds tens of thousands of clones, about 91% seen once. The V gene's germline CDR1 is GTSNPN and CDR2 SVGIG (reference sequence). This CDR3 has 14 residues. Between the trimmed V and J ends, which lost 3 bases and 0 bases, there was a span of 10 bases. The chain carries TRBV30 and TRBJ2-3; no clear D. The sample here was peripheral blood, taken after pregnancy. This TCR came from a female donor with multiple sclerosis, enrolled in a pregnancy study. The CDR3 DNA sequence: TGTGCCTGGAGGGCAGGCTGGAGCACAGATACGCAGTATTTT. It codes for CAWRAGWSTDTQYF.